The 17 T cell receptor beta chains in this list originate from one sample, sequenced in a study of T cell repertoires in cytomegalovirus infection. Their target antigens are unknown. TCRdb fed the reads into MiXCR, producing one record per CDR3 protein. The data contain 650,000 to 900,000 distinct CDR3 sequences, under 35% of them seen just once; the ten biggest clones take up around 14%. Here the sequenced sample was cultured CD8+ T cells from PBMCs, taken from culture after CMV antigen stimulation. The source is a human donor in good health (CMV status not recorded). Some clones in this sample may be carry-over from other donors' samples.

This clonotype was recorded only once. V is TRBV5-1 and J is TRBJ1-3; D uncertain. This CDR3 is 14 amino acids long. The germline V gene encodes CDR1 SGHRS and CDR2 YFSETQ. Trimming left V 4 bases short and J 0 bases short, with 8 bases between. Written as DNA, the CDR3 is TGCGCCAGCAGCGAGGACTTCTCTGGAAACACCATATATTTT. Protein: CASSEDFSGNTIYF.

Regarding this clonotype: Because it lacks the conserved phenylalanine or tryptophan at the end, this CDR3 is likely a read error. The V call is TRBV12-3 or TRBV12-4, the J call TRBJ1-1; D is uncertain. The CDR3 is made up of 13 amino acids. Trimming removed 1 base from V and 3 bases from J, with 6 bases in between. The CDR3 protein is CASSLGGHTEAFS. CDR3 DNA: TGTGCCAGCAGTTTAGGAGGCCACACTGAAGCTTTCTCT.

Written as DNA, the CDR3 is TGTGCCAGCACGGCGGGGACCGGGGAGCTGTTTTTT. As protein: CASTAGTGELFF. The genes are TRBV7-9 and TRBJ2-2, with D perhaps matching TRBD2 (6 bases). This CDR3 is built from 12 residues. The V gene's germline CDR1 is SEHNR and CDR2 FQNEAQ (reference sequence). V was trimmed by 7 bases and J by 5 bases, leaving 8 bases between them.

The sample holds many counts of this clonotype. This rearrangement joins TRBV6-5 to TRBJ1-3, with D maybe TRBD1 (6 bases). The germline CDR1 and CDR2 sequences are MNHEY and SVGAGI. The CDR3 length is 16 residues. Trimming left V 11 bases short and J 0 bases short, with 20 bases between. CDR3 DNA sequence: TGTGCCTCTATCCGGGACACCTTATACTCTGGAAACACCATATATTTT. Amino acid sequence: CASIRDTLYSGNTIYF.

V gene TRBV6-1 combines with J gene TRBJ1-5; a weak D match, TRBD1 (5 bases). V dropped 0 bases and J dropped 5 bases, with 8 bases sitting between them. The CDR3 consists of 14 residues. CDR1 and CDR2 from the germline V gene are MNHNS and SASEGT. The CDR3 DNA follows: TGTGCCAGCAGTGAAGCTAAGGGGTATCAGCCCCAGCATTTT. It is translated as CASSEAKGYQPQHF.

This clonotype was recorded at least ten times. The genes are TRBV12-3 or TRBV12-4 and TRBJ2-1; D call uncertain. Trimming stripped 1 base from V and 8 bases from J, with 6 bases between. The CDR3 is 12 amino acids. The CDR3 nucleotides are TGTGCCAGCAGTTTAGGACGGCATGAGCAGTTCTTC. This sequence encodes CASSLGRHEQFF.

The CDR3 here is CSANPTYNEQFF. The DNA of the CDR3 is TGCAGTGCTAACCCTACCTACAATGAGCAGTTCTTC. The V gene is TRBV20-1, the J gene TRBJ2-1; D gene uncertain. The germline V gene has CDR1 DFQATT and CDR2 SNEGSKA (reference sequence). This CDR3 contains 12 residues. The V end was cut by 4 bases, the J end by 2 bases, with 6 bases between.

The genes are TRBV7-8 and TRBJ2-2, with TRBD1 as a possible D gene (5 bases). Looked up from germline, CDR1 is SGHVS and CDR2 is FQNEAQ. V lost 3 bases, J lost 8 bases, and 13 bases lay in between. The CDR3 sequence is 14 residues long. This CDR3 is CASSFRQTWGELFF. CDR3 coding DNA: TGTGCCAGCAGCTTTCGACAGACCTGGGGGGAGCTGTTTTTT.

The chain recombines TRBV19 with TRBJ1-5, with a weak D call TRBD1 (6 bases). Trimming shortened V by 3 bases and J by 4 bases, and 13 bases separated the two germline ends. The germline CDR1 and CDR2 sequences are LNHDA and SQIVND (reference sequence). The CDR3 is 15 amino acids. CDR3 sequence: CASSIIRDNNQPQHF. The CDR3 nucleotides are TGTGCCAGTAGTATTATCCGGGACAATAATCAGCCCCAGCATTTT.

This clonotype was counted ten times or more. J is TRBJ1-1 and V is TRBV7-8, with D possibly being TRBD1 (5 bases). The germline gives CDR1 SGHVS, CDR2 FQNEAQ. Trimming stripped 0 bases from V and 1 base from J, with 9 bases between. CDR3 length: 15 residues. CDR3 coding DNA: TGTGCCAGCAGCTTAGCCGCCCAGGGGAACACTGAAGCTTTCTTT. This encodes CASSLAAQGNTEAFF.

This clonotype was observed a few times. This chain uses TRBV27 with TRBJ1-6, with no clear D. V lost 0 bases to trimming and J lost 13 bases, with 7 bases between them. The germline V gene encodes CDR1 MNHEY and CDR2 SMNVEV (reference sequence). This CDR3 has 12 amino acids. The CDR3 protein is CASSLSLSPLHF. CDR3 sequence (DNA): TGTGCCAGCAGTTTATCGTTGTCGCCCCTCCACTTT.

This chain connects TRBV5-4 to TRBJ2-1; 9 bases map to TRBD1. This CDR3 comprises 16 residues. Germline CDR1 SGHNT, CDR2 YYREEE (reference sequence). Trimming cost V 0 bases and J 8 bases; bases outside gene matches: 9. The CDR3 spells CASSLDAGTGSHEQFF. As DNA, the CDR3 is TGTGCCAGCAGCTTGGATGCCGGGACAGGGTCTCATGAGCAGTTCTTC.

This clonotype was seen ten or more times. The V call is TRBV7-6, the J call TRBJ2-1; D possibly matches TRBD1 or TRBD2 (6 bases each). The germline V and J ends were trimmed by 1 base and 6 bases, with 10 bases remaining between them. The CDR3 is made up of 14 amino acids. Germline-derived CDR1 and CDR2 are SGHVS and FNYEAQ. CDR3 sequence reads: CASSLEGGGNEQFF. In DNA, the CDR3 is TGTGCCAGCAGCTTAGAAGGAGGGGGCAATGAGCAGTTCTTC.

The sample holds a few counts of this clonotype. The V call is TRBV6-4, the J call TRBJ2-1, with 7 bases identical to TRBD2. There are 18 residues in the CDR3. J gave up 0 bases and V 5 bases, and 13 bases lay outside the gene matches. Germline V gene lookup returns CDR1 MRHNA and CDR2 SNTAGT. The CDR3 DNA sequence: TGTGCCAGCAGTTTTCTAGCGGTTCTGGAGGGCTCCTACAATGAGCAGTTCTTC. This translates into CASSFLAVLEGSYNEQFF.

This clonotype was counted a few times. The chain joins TRBV5-8 to TRBJ1-4; D ambiguous. Between the trimmed V and J ends, which lost 0 bases and 4 bases, there was a span of 10 bases. This CDR3 spans 15 amino acids. Germline V lookup: CDR1 SGHTS, CDR2 YDEGEE. CDR3 sequence (DNA): TGTGCCAGCAGCTTGGGGCAAGCCATTAATGAAAAACTGTTTTTT. It specifies CASSLGQAINEKLFF. Full variable domain (rest looked up from reference TRBV5-8 and TRBJ1-4): EAGVTQSPTHLIKTRGQQATLRCSPISGHTSVYWYQQALGLGLQFLLWYDEGEERNRGNFPPRFSGRQFPNYSSELNVNALELEDSALYLCASSLGQAINEKLFFGSGTQLSVL.

V is TRBV27 and J is TRBJ1-1; TRBD1 matches 8 bases. Germline CDR1 MNHEY, CDR2 SMNVEV (reference sequence). This CDR3 has 14 amino acids. The V and J ends lost 1 base and 7 bases, in that order; junction bases with no gene match: 5. The CDR3 loop is CASSLYRGVDEAFF. CDR3 sequence (DNA): TGTGCCAGCAGTTTATACAGGGGGGTGGATGAAGCTTTCTTT.

The genes are TRBV6-6 and TRBJ2-3, with a weak D call TRBD2 (6 bases). Trimming took off 8 bases at V and 2 bases at J, with 20 bases between the two ends. From germline, CDR1 is MNHNY and CDR2 SVGAGI (reference sequence). This CDR3 is 16 amino acids long. The CDR3 DNA reads TGTGCCAGCGGATCGGACGGTGGGACTCTCACAGATACGCAGTATTTT. It encodes CASGSDGGTLTDTQYF.